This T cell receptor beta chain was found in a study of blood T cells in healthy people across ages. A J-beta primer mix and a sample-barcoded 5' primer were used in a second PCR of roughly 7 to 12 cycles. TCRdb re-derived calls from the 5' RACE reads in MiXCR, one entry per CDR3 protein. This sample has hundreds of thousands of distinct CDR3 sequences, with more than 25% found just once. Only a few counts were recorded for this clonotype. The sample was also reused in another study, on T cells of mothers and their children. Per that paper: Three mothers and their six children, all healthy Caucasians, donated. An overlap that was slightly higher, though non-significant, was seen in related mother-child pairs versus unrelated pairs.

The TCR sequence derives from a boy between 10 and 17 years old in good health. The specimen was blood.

The CDR3 sequence is CASSLRQATNEKLFF. CDR3 in DNA: TGTGCCAGCAGCCTCAGACAGGCAACTAATGAAAAACTGTTTTTT. The chain has TRBV7-8 and TRBJ1-4, with a tentative D call TRBD1 (6 bases). The CDR3 runs 15 residues. Germline CDR1 is SGHVS and CDR2 is FQNEAQ. Trimming removed 5 bases at V and 0 bases at J, with 10 bases between.